Below are 3 T cell receptor beta chains sequenced from a single sample in a study of T cells in Graves' hyperthyroidism and ophthalmopathy. Amplification of TCR beta CDR3 regions was performed using RNA transcripts as template. TCR CDR3 regions were first amplified by RT-PCR with HTBI primers. TCRdb re-called the multiplex PCR reads through MiXCR, storing one row per CDR3 protein. Altogether 500,000 to 600,000 distinct CDR3 sequences are present, 35% to 50% being singletons, with the ten largest covering about two fifths. The sample taken for sequencing was peripheral blood or thyroid tissue (not recorded which). The receptors shown here come from an adult woman with Graves' disease, either hyperthyroidism or ophthalmopathy (not recorded which).

The V and J genes are TRBV7-6 and TRBJ2-1, with 9 bases lining up with TRBD1. Germline V CDR1 and CDR2: SGHVS, FNYEAQ. This CDR3 contains 16 residues. V lost 4 bases and J lost 9; bases outside the gene matches: 13. This CDR3 reads CASSSKPGQGEGEQFF. CDR3 DNA: TGTGCCAGCAGCTCCAAACCGGGACAGGGAGAGGGTGAGCAGTTCTTC.

This rearrangement joins TRBV11-2 to TRBJ2-7; 10 positions match TRBD1. The CDR3 length is 15 residues. V was clipped by 4 bases and J by 3 bases; unmatched bases: 6. In germline, CDR1 is SGHAT, CDR2 FQNNGV. The CDR3 DNA reads as TGTGCCAGCAGCTACGGGACAGGGGTCGGCTACGAGCAGTACTTC. Residues: CASSYGTGVGYEQYF.

This chain links TRBV20-1 with TRBJ1-6; TRBD1 matches 10 bases. This CDR3 region has 14 residues. CDR1 is DFQATT, CDR2 SNEGSKA, per germline (reference sequence). V lost 6 bases and J lost 10; bases outside the gene matches: 9. CDR3 bases: TGCAGTGCCATTCCGGGACAGGGGAGCTCACCCCTCCACTTT. Amino acids: CSAIPGQGSSPLHF.